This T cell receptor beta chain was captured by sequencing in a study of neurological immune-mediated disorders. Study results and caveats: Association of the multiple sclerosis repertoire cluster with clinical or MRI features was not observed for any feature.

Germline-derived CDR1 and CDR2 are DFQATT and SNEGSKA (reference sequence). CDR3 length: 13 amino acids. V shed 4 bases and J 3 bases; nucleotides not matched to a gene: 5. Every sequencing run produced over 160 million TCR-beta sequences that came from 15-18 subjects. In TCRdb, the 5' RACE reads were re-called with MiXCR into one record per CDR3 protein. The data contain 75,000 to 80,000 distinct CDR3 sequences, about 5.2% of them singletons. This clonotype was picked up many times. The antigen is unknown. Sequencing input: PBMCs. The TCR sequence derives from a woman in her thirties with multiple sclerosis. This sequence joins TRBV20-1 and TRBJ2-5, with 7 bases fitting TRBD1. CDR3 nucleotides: TGCAGTGCTAAGGGACAGATTAAAGAGACCCAGTACTTC. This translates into CSAKGQIKETQYF.